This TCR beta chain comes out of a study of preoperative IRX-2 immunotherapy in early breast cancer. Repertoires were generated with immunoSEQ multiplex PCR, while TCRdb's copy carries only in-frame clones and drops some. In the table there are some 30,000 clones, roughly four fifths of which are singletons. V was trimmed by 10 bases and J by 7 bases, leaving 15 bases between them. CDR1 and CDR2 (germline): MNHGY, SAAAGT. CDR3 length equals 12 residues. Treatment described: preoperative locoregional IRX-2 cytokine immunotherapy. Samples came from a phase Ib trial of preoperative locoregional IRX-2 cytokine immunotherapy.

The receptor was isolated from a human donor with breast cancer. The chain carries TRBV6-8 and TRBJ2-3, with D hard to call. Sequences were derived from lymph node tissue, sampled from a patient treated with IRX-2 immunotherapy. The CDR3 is CATQVSPYTQYF. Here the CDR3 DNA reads TGTGCCACGCAAGTCTCCCCCTATACGCAGTATTTT.